Below are 8 T cell receptor beta chains sequenced from a single sample in a study of cytomegalovirus exposure and HLA in healthy donors (dated by TCRdb to 2016 to 2017). Libraries were made using the immunoSEQ multiplex PCR assay. A mixture of 60 forward primers for TCR Vbeta segments and 13 reverse primers for TCR Jbeta segments was used in the multiplex PCR. TCRdb stores this immuneACCESS table with in-frame sequences only. Part of the clones is absent; in the studies checked, under half of the shortfall reflects unresolved V genes, and no reason is known for the rest. The record for this sample contains roughly 70,000 clones. The ten biggest clones cover 7.5% of the sample. Sequenced material: PBMCs. These receptors were collected from a female donor in good health and CMV-seropositive.

J is TRBJ2-1 and V is TRBV5-4; D gene ambiguous. The CDR3 length is 13 residues. Germline values: CDR1 SGHNT, CDR2 YYREEE (reference sequence). The ends were cut back, 1 base at V and 4 bases at J, with 6 bases in the middle. CDR3 in amino acids: CASSLTRYNEQFF. The DNA of the CDR3 is TGTGCCAGCAGCTTGACCAGATACAATGAGCAGTTCTTC.

This chain links TRBV4-3 with TRBJ2-1; TRBD2 aligns across 8 bases. The CDR3 loop spans 14 amino acids. The V segment lost 3 bases and the J segment 6 bases; nucleotides outside the gene matches: 4. Germline CDR1 and CDR2: LGHNA and YSLEER. CDR3 nucleotide sequence: TGCGCCAGCAGCCATCCCGGGACTAGCAATGAGCAGTTCTTC. This codes for CASSHPGTSNEQFF.

The chain links TRBV29-1 to TRBJ2-7; D perhaps matches TRBD1 (6 bases). The CDR3 totals 14 residues. Germline V lookup: CDR1 SQVTM, CDR2 ANQGSEA. V lost 3 bases to trimming and J lost 7 bases, with 19 bases between them. CDR3 bases: TGCAGCGTTGACGGCGAGGGATGGGGGCCGGAGCAGTACTTC. This codes for CSVDGEGWGPEQYF.

The rearrangement uses TRBV18 and TRBJ2-1, with D maybe TRBD1 (6 bases). Germline V gene sequence: CDR1 KGHSH, CDR2 LQKENI. V lost 3 bases, J lost 1 base, and 19 bases lay in between. This CDR3 contains 18 residues. CDR3 residues: CASSPVRQVNPSYNEQFF. The DNA of the CDR3 is TGTGCCAGCTCACCCGTACGACAGGTGAACCCTTCCTACAATGAGCAGTTCTTC.

The chain is built from TRBV15 and TRBJ1-5, with D tentatively TRBD1 (6 bases). The CDR3 length is 16 residues. Between the trimmed V and J ends, which lost 1 base and 0 bases, there was a span of 10 bases. The germline V gene has CDR1 LNHNV and CDR2 YYDKDF (reference sequence). CDR3 sequence (DNA): TGTGCCACCAGCAGAGCAGGGGTTTATAGCAATCAGCCCCAGCATTTT. Protein: CATSRAGVYSNQPQHF.

V gene TRBV27 combines with J gene TRBJ1-1, with 11 positions matching TRBD1. J was trimmed by 4 bases and V by 1 base; bases with no gene match: 5. The CDR3 covers 16 residues. The germline gives CDR1 MNHEY, CDR2 SMNVEV (reference sequence). CDR3 amino acids: CASSLLGQGVSTEAFF. The DNA of the CDR3 is TGTGCCAGCAGTTTATTGGGACAGGGGGTGTCCACTGAAGCTTTCTTT.

The chain carries TRBV2 and TRBJ1-5; perhaps TRBD1 as D (6 bases). Trimming pared 6 bases from V and 4 bases from J, leaving 10 bases between. This CDR3 comprises 13 residues. The germline CDR1 and CDR2 sequences are SNHLY and FYNNEI. This CDR3 reads CASRYGQNQPQHF. CDR3 bases: TGTGCCAGCAGATACGGACAGAATCAGCCCCAGCATTTT.

The chain couples TRBV7-2 to TRBJ2-7, with a tentative D call TRBD2 (5 bases). The CDR3 extends over 14 amino acids. Germline-derived CDR1 and CDR2 are SGHTA and FQGNSA. Trimming left V 3 bases short and J 0 bases short, with 9 bases between. CDR3 amino acids: CASSFRGSSYEQYF. As DNA, the CDR3 is TGTGCCAGCAGCTTCCGGGGTAGCTCCTACGAGCAGTACTTC.